Reported below is one T cell receptor (beta chain). Antigen specificity is unknown. The record originates from a study of T cells expressing NK-cell markers. Study as a whole: Sorted CD3+CD56+NKG2C+, CD3+CD56+NKG2C- and CD3+CD56-NKG2C+ T cells provided the TCR beta repertoires.

The CDR3 covers 13 residues. Germline-derived CDR1 and CDR2 are SGHRS and YFSETQ. TCRdb re-called the 5' RACE reads; one entry per CDR3 protein, DNA not given. The sample table sets out almost 450,000 distinct CDR3 sequences. General study results and limits: Dominant NKG2C+ clonotypes were found to form roughly 1.0-7.5% of CD8+ T cells in a handful of donors.

The sample was blood T cells: a sorted CD56 or NKG2C T cell subset, CD4+ or CD8+ T cells, or bulk PBMC T cells (not recorded which). The TCR sequence derives from a woman aged 18 to 75 in good health. The chain uses TRBV5-1 and TRBJ1-6. This chain's CDR3 is CASSTEDNSPLHF.